The 5 T cell receptor beta chains given below trace back to one sample, sequenced in a study of blood T cell repertoires in COVID-19. TCRdb's table, derived via immunoSEQ multiplex PCR, lists solely in-frame clones and lacks some. The repertoire holds a few hundred thousand clones, with roughly 90% as singletons. Sample: PBMCs or T cells enriched from blood (not recorded which). These receptors were collected from a man younger than 35 with acute COVID-19.

The chain couples TRBV9 to TRBJ2-1; 7 positions agree with TRBD2. The J segment lost 8 bases and the V segment lost 0 bases, leaving 8 bases of the junction unmatched. CDR1 is SGDLS and CDR2 is YYNGEE in the germline V gene. There are 15 residues in the CDR3. CDR3 bases: TGTGCCAGCAGCGTAGCGGGGCGGGAGTGGGATGAGCAGTTCTTC. Translating it yields CASSVAGREWDEQFF.

The V and J genes are TRBV5-4 and TRBJ2-3; 7 bases map to TRBD2. Trimming cost V 3 bases and J 2 bases; bases outside gene matches: 9. Germline CDR1 is SGHNT and CDR2 is YYREEE (reference sequence). CDR3 length equals 16 residues. The CDR3 loop is CASSSDSGPYTDTQYF. The CDR3 region has the DNA TGTGCCAGCAGCTCGGATAGCGGGCCCTACACAGATACGCAGTATTTT. Drawing the rest from reference TRBV5-4 and TRBJ2-3, the complete variable domain is ETGVTQSPTHLIKTRGQQVTLRCSSQSGHNTVSWYQQALGQGPQFIFQYYREEENGRGNFPPRFSGLQFPNYSSELNVNALELDDSALYLCASSSDSGPYTDTQYFGPGTRLTVL.

V is TRBV3-1 (or the pseudogene TRBV3-2) and J is TRBJ2-3; 9 bases fit TRBD2. With V trimmed by 0 bases and J by 3 bases, 10 bases remained unmatched. The germline V gene has CDR1 LGHDT and CDR2 YNNKEL (reference sequence). The CDR3 loop spans 18 amino acids. The chain's CDR3 is CASSQDHLRTSATDTQYF. DNA of the CDR3: TGTGCCAGCAGCCAAGATCATCTTAGGACTAGCGCTACAGATACGCAGTATTTT.

The rearrangement links TRBV5-4 to TRBJ2-7; 12 bases match TRBD2. This CDR3 is built from 15 residues. The trim removed 4 bases at V and 4 bases at J, leaving 6 bases unmatched. Germline values: CDR1 SGHNT, CDR2 YYREEE (reference sequence). The CDR3 nucleotides are TGTGCCAGCAGCCTCCCTAGCGGGAGGGAGTACGAGCAGTACTTC. This encodes CASSLPSGREYEQYF.

V gene TRBV7-9 combines with J gene TRBJ1-1; D gene ambiguous. The CDR3 is 13 amino acids. Germline V lookup: CDR1 SEHNR, CDR2 FQNEAQ (reference sequence). V gave up 5 bases and J gave up 2 bases, with 9 bases separating them. CDR3 sequence: CASSPVVNTEAFF. For the CDR3, the DNA is TGTGCCAGCAGCCCGGTGGTCAACACTGAAGCTTTCTTT.